Detailed here is one TCR beta chain. The antigen remains undetermined. The PCR primers covered 54 TRBV and 13 TRBJ segments. The method was immunoSEQ multiplex PCR; TCRdb's version includes in-frame clones alone and lacks a portion of them. Counted here are roughly 120,000 clones, almost 95% occurring once; the ten biggest clones make up around 0.3%. Average purity of the negatively selected CD4+ T cells was more than 95%. The sample is drawn from a study of T cell repertoires and HLA-DP antigens. Study details: DNA input averaged about 220 ng in sorted CD137+CD4+ and roughly 1.2 ug in pre-culture CD4+.

Germline CDR1 and CDR2: SGHKS and YYEKEE (reference sequence). The CDR3 is 14 amino acids. V trimming: 2 bases; J trimming: 4 bases; junction bases outside the gene matches: 4. This chain connects TRBV5-5 to TRBJ2-5; 8 bases line up with TRBD1. The clonotype comes from a woman between 18 and 29 years old in good health and CMV-seronegative. The sequenced material came from CD4+ T cells from PBMCs. CDR3 sequence reads: CASSFQGAGETQYF. CDR3 nucleotide sequence: TGTGCCAGCAGCTTCCAGGGGGCAGGAGAGACCCAGTACTTC.